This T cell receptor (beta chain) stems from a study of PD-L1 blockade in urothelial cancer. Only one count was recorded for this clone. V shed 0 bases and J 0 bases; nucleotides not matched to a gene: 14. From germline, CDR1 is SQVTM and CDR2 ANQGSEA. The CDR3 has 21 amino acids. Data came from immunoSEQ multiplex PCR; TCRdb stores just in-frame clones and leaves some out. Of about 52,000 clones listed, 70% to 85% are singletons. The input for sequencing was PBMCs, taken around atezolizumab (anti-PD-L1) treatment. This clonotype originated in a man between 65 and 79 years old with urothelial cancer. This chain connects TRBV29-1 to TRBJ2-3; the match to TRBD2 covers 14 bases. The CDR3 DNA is TGCAGCGTTGAAGAGGGACTAGCGGGAGAGAGGGGGGGCCTTAGCACAGATACGCAGTATTTT. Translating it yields CSVEEGLAGERGGLSTDTQYF.